Each of the 27 T cell receptor beta chains below was sequenced from the same sample in a study of regulatory T cells in long-lasting Graves disease. Time point described: newly diagnosed GD, antithyroid drugs for less than 3 months. Making the TCR library involved RNA that had been extracted from PBMCs. CDR3-region Arm-PCR and iRepertoire HTBI primers produced the TCR beta libraries. TCRdb re-derived calls from the multiplex PCR reads in MiXCR, one entry per CDR3 protein. The repertoire holds more than 400,000 distinct CDR3 sequences, with 15% to 20% as singletons. These same records also appear under a second study, on T cells in Graves' hyperthyroidism and ophthalmopathy.

The material sequenced was peripheral blood mononuclear cells (PBMCs), taken at new diagnosis, from a patient treated with antithyroid drugs. The receptors were sampled from a middle-aged man with Graves disease.

This clonotype was seen only a few times. The V and J genes are TRBV10-2 and TRBJ1-4; 8 bases map to TRBD1. Germline loops: CDR1 WSHSY, CDR2 SAAADI. The CDR3 length is 15 residues. V was pared by 2 bases and J by 8 bases, with 7 bases of the junction left unmatched. This CDR3 is CASSEPGGAWEKLFF. The CDR3 DNA reads TGCGCCAGCAGTGAGCCAGGGGGCGCGTGGGAAAAACTGTTTTTT.

The V and J genes are TRBV7-8 and TRBJ2-1; unclear D gene. The CDR3 runs 16 residues. Trimming pared 5 bases from V and 6 bases from J, leaving 20 bases between. Germline V gives CDR1 SGHVS, CDR2 FQNEAQ. The CDR3, as DNA: TGTGCCAGCAGCCCCACCCGGTTCACCACTACCAATGAGCAGTTCTTC. Its protein is CASSPTRFTTTNEQFF.

This clonotype was seen many times. The V call is TRBV2, the J call TRBJ2-1; 9 nucleotides line up with TRBD1. Germline CDR1 reads SNHLY; CDR2 reads FYNNEI. The ends lost 6 bases at V and 1 base at J; junction bases unmatched: 4. The CDR3 sequence is 15 residues long. The CDR3 here is CASRAGTGSYNEQFF. CDR3 DNA: TGTGCCAGCAGGGCCGGGACAGGGTCCTACAATGAGCAGTTCTTC.

This clonotype was recorded a few times. This chain connects TRBV7-3 to TRBJ2-7; 8 bases line up with TRBD2. The CDR3 length is 15 residues. The J segment lost 7 bases and the V segment lost 5 bases, leaving 13 bases of the junction unmatched. Germline V gene lookup returns CDR1 SGHTA and CDR2 FQGTGA. The CDR3 loop reads CASSRTGTRYREQYF. The CDR3 nucleotides read TGTGCCAGCAGCCGCACCGGGACTAGGTACCGTGAGCAGTACTTC.

The sample holds many counts of this clonotype. The chain couples TRBV11-2 to TRBJ2-7; D is unresolved. The V gene lost 1 base and the J gene lost 6 bases, with 10 bases spanning the gap. Germline V gene data show CDR1 as SGHAT and CDR2 as FQNNGV. The CDR3 runs 13 residues. Here the CDR3 DNA reads TGTGCCAGCAGCTTAGTGCCGTCCGGCGAGCAGTACTTC. Protein sequence: CASSLVPSGEQYF.

The DNA for the CDR3 is TGCGCCAGCAATAAGGAGGGCTCTGGGGCCAACGTCCTGACTTTC. Residues: CASNKEGSGANVLTF. This chain links TRBV4-1 with TRBJ2-6; D perhaps matches TRBD2 (6 bases). The CDR3 totals 15 residues. V was trimmed by 7 bases and J by 0 bases, leaving 10 bases between them. CDR1 is MGHRA and CDR2 is YSYEKL in the germline V gene.

Ten or more counts support this clonotype. The rearrangement joins TRBV27 to TRBJ1-6, with 10 bases aligning to TRBD1. J lost 4 bases, V lost 5 bases, and 17 bases had no gene match. This CDR3 spans 20 amino acids. Germline-derived CDR1 and CDR2 are MNHEY and SMNVEV (reference sequence). The CDR3: CASSPLPILTGGYYNSPLHF. For the CDR3, the DNA is TGTGCCAGCAGTCCGCTCCCGATTCTGACAGGGGGCTATTATAATTCACCCCTCCACTTT.

The table lists this clonotype with a few counts. The gene calls are TRBV29-1 and TRBJ2-1, with 10 bases matching TRBD2. The trim removed 4 bases at V and 6 bases at J, leaving 24 bases unmatched. The CDR3 has 20 residues. Germline loops: CDR1 SQVTM, CDR2 ANQGSEA. The CDR3, as DNA: TGCAGCGTTGTGGGGTCAGGGGGCCAAGTACCTAGCGGGAGCCCCAATGAGCAGTTCTTC. Translating it yields CSVVGSGGQVPSGSPNEQFF.

This clonotype was seen a handful of times. The rearrangement links TRBV7-9 to TRBJ2-7; 9 nucleotides agree with TRBD1. Trimming at V came to 4 bases and at J to 4 bases, leaving 8 bases not matched to a gene. Germline CDR1 and CDR2: SEHNR and FQNEAQ (reference sequence). The CDR3 consists of 15 residues. Here the CDR3 DNA reads TGTGCCAGCAGCTCCCCCGGGACAGGGATTTACGAGCAGTACTTC. It encodes CASSSPGTGIYEQYF.

This clonotype was counted at least ten times. This rearrangement joins TRBV11-2 to TRBJ2-7; no firm D call. The CDR3 has 13 residues. The germline gives CDR1 SGHAT, CDR2 FQNNGV. V shed 1 base and J shed 4 bases, with 8 bases lying between them. CDR3 coding DNA: TGTGCCAGCAGCTTAGTTAGGGAATACGAGCAGTACTTC. This codes for CASSLVREYEQYF. Supplemented by reference TRBV11-2 and TRBJ2-7, the full variable domain reads EAGVAQSPRYKIIEKRQSVAFWCNPISGHATLYWYQQILGQGPKLLIQFQNNGVVDDSQLPKDRFSAERLKGVDSTLKIQPAKLEDSAVYLCASSLVREYEQYFGPGTRLTVT.

This sequence joins TRBV19 and TRBJ2-3, with 7 bases fitting TRBD2. The V and J ends lost 0 bases and 0 bases, in that order; junction bases with no gene match: 3. Germline CDR1 reads LNHDA; CDR2 reads SQIVND (reference sequence). The CDR3 loop spans 16 amino acids. CDR3 coding DNA: TGTGCCAGTAGTATAGATCAGGGACTAAGCACAGATACGCAGTATTTT. This codes for CASSIDQGLSTDTQYF.

The chain links TRBV30 to TRBJ2-5, with D possibly being TRBD1 (6 bases). V lost 2 bases and J 3 bases, leaving 19 bases between the germline ends. Per the germline V gene, CDR1 is GTSNPN and CDR2 is SVGIG (reference sequence). The CDR3 extends over 16 amino acids. Here the CDR3 reads CAWSKLFRTVKETQYF. The CDR3 DNA reads as TGTGCCTGGAGTAAACTATTTAGGACAGTCAAAGAGACCCAGTACTTC.

This clonotype was counted only a few times. The chain uses TRBV7-9 and TRBJ1-3; D may be TRBD1 (5 bases). Germline values: CDR1 SEHNR, CDR2 FQNEAQ (reference sequence). This CDR3 is built from 14 residues. The V end was cut by 8 bases, the J end by 0 bases, with 11 bases between. CDR3 DNA sequence: TGTGCCAGCGGAAGACAGAGCTCTGGAAACACCATATATTTT. Translated, it gives CASGRQSSGNTIYF.

In its sample, this clonotype was seen many times. J is TRBJ2-3 and V is TRBV27, with TRBD2 matching over 12 bases. This CDR3 contains 16 residues. CDR1 is MNHEY, CDR2 SMNVEV, per germline (reference sequence). Unmatched junction bases numbered 5, after V lost 5 bases and J lost 2 bases. The CDR3 protein is CASSRGLAGLTDTQYF. For the CDR3, the DNA is TGTGCCAGCAGTCGGGGACTAGCGGGTCTCACAGATACGCAGTATTTT.

This clonotype was recorded at least ten times. The rearrangement links TRBV7-6 to TRBJ2-1; 8 bases are shared with TRBD2. CDR1 is SGHVS and CDR2 is FNYEAQ in the germline V gene. The CDR3 covers 17 residues. Trimming took 1 base from V and 8 from J; bases not matched to a gene: 13. CDR3 bases: TGTGCCAGCAGCTTAGAGGTGGGGCGAGCGGGAGCCGATGAGCAGTTCTTC. Translation: CASSLEVGRAGADEQFF. Variable domain in full (rest from reference TRBV7-6 and TRBJ2-1): GAGVSQSPRYKVTKRGQDVALRCDPISGHVSLYWYRQALGQGPEFLTYFNYEAQQDKSGLPNDRFSAERPEGSISTLTIQRTEQRDSAMYRCASSLEVGRAGADEQFFGPGTRLTVL.

The chain recombines TRBV19 with TRBJ2-1; D is unclear. Between the trimmed V and J ends, which lost 3 bases and 4 bases, there was a span of 16 bases. The CDR3 sequence is 16 residues long. Germline CDR1 LNHDA, CDR2 SQIVND (reference sequence). CDR3 residues: CASSILGPQPYNEQFF. In nucleotides, the CDR3 is TGTGCCAGTAGTATCCTAGGTCCGCAGCCGTACAATGAGCAGTTCTTC.

In its sample, this clonotype was seen a few times. The CDR3 here is CASSYSSSPQRKYF. The CDR3 bases are TGTGCCAGCAGTTACTCGTCTAGCCCCCAACGAAAGTATTTT. The genes are TRBV6-2 or TRBV6-3 and TRBJ2-3, with D possibly TRBD2 on 5 matching bases. Germline-derived CDR1 and CDR2 are MNHEY and SVGEGT. Trimming took 0 bases from V and 13 from J, leaving 17 bases between them. CDR3 length: 14 residues.

This clonotype came up many times. The gene calls are TRBV3-1 and TRBJ2-5, with 8 positions matching TRBD2. This CDR3 has 17 amino acids. Germline assignment: CDR1 LGHDT and CDR2 YNNKEL (reference sequence). Losses at the gene ends were 1 base for V and 5 bases for J; bases not matched to a gene: 12. Here the CDR3 reads CASSQARGGLRGETQYF. CDR3 DNA: TGTGCCAGCAGCCAAGCTCGGGGGGGACTGCGTGGTGAGACCCAGTACTTC.

This clonotype showed up just a few times. The chain recombines TRBV20-1 with TRBJ1-3; the match to TRBD1 covers 10 bases. Germline V gene lookup returns CDR1 DFQATT and CDR2 SNEGSKA (reference sequence). V shed 2 bases, J shed 7 bases, and the junction held 2 bases outside the gene matches. This CDR3 is 13 amino acids long. The CDR3 DNA reads TGCAGTGCTAGACCGGGACAGGGGAACACCATATATTTT. Its protein product is CSARPGQGNTIYF.

This clonotype was seen ten or more times. This chain uses TRBV28 with TRBJ2-2, with D perhaps matching TRBD1 (7 bases). V was shortened by 6 bases and J by 0 bases, with 14 bases between the two germline ends. From germline, CDR1 is MDHEN and CDR2 SYDVKM. This CDR3 comprises 16 residues. In nucleotides, the CDR3 is TGTGCCAGCAGGATCGGGGGACAGCCGAACACCGGGGAGCTGTTTTTT. Translating gives CASRIGGQPNTGELFF.

This clonotype was observed a few times. This chain connects TRBV3-1 to TRBJ2-1; TRBD2 matches 7 bases. This CDR3 is built from 15 residues. The V gene end was trimmed by 4 bases and the J gene end by 9 bases; junction bases not matched to a gene: 12. Per germline, CDR1 LGHDT and CDR2 YNNKEL (reference sequence). The CDR3 nucleotides are TGTGCCAGCAGCCCTGATAGGGGAGGGAGGGGTGAGCAGTTCTTC. Translation gives CASSPDRGGRGEQFF.

In regard to this clonotype: Given a much more abundant clone one base away, this may be a read error. This chain links TRBV5-1 with TRBJ2-5; 9 nucleotides align to TRBD1. The DNA matches TRBJ2-1 better at its end, which makes the J call doubtful. The CDR3 length is 14 residues. Germline V gene lookup returns CDR1 SGHRS and CDR2 YFSETQ. CDR3 nucleotides: TGCGCCAGCAACTTGGGACAGGGTAAGAATGAGCAGTTCTTC. Protein product: CASNLGQGKNEQFF.

This clonotype showed up many times. The genes are TRBV7-9 and TRBJ2-7, with a tentative D call TRBD2 (6 bases). This CDR3 comprises 15 residues. V lost 1 base to trimming and J lost 6 bases, with 16 bases between them. CDR1 and CDR2 from the germline V gene are SEHNR and FQNEAQ (reference sequence). The chain's CDR3 is CASSLVVGLLREQYF. In DNA form, the CDR3 reads TGTGCCAGCAGCTTAGTGGTAGGACTACTCCGCGAGCAGTACTTC.

In regard to this clonotype: One base separates it from a far larger clone, so it is likely a read error. This likely comes from a read error, as the CDR3 has no conserved phenylalanine or tryptophan at its end. The chain carries TRBV7-9 and TRBJ2-5; 8 bases align to TRBD1. Germline CDR1 reads SEHNR; CDR2 reads FQNEAQ (reference sequence). After removal of 1 base from V and 5 bases from J, the junction contained 6 bases not matched to a gene. This CDR3 is built from 15 residues. Here the CDR3 DNA reads TGTGCCAGCAGCTTAGATAGCAGGGGGCACGAGACCCAGTACTTG. Protein sequence: CASSLDSRGHETQYL.

In its sample, this clonotype was seen many times. The chain joins TRBV3-1 to TRBJ2-1; tentatively, D is TRBD1 or TRBD2 (5 bases each). CDR3 length equals 11 residues. Germline CDR1 LGHDT, CDR2 YNNKEL (reference sequence). Trimming took 4 bases from V and 8 from J, leaving 6 bases between them. CDR3 sequence reads: CASSRGDEQFF. DNA for the CDR3: TGTGCCAGCAGCCGAGGGGATGAGCAGTTCTTC.

In regard to this clonotype: A much larger clonotype is one base distant, so this may be a read error. The chain joins TRBV3-1 to TRBJ2-7; D remains unclear. This CDR3 has 11 residues. V lost 3 bases and J 6 bases, leaving 6 bases between the germline ends. Germline loops: CDR1 LGHDT, CDR2 YNNKEL (reference sequence). The CDR3 reads CASSHVGEQYF. The CDR3 DNA reads TGTGCCAGCAGCCATGTAGGCGAGCAGTACTTC.

This clonotype has at least ten counts. The V call is TRBV30, the J call TRBJ1-6; 7 nucleotides agree with TRBD1. V trimming: 4 bases; J trimming: 5 bases; junction bases outside the gene matches: 5. Germline CDR1 GTSNPN, CDR2 SVGIG (reference sequence). The CDR3 length is 14 residues. CDR3 DNA sequence: TGTGCCTGGATTATACAGGGGAATAATTCACCCCTCCACTTT. Amino acids: CAWIIQGNNSPLHF.